Sequencing of this T cell receptor (beta chain) was carried out in a study of blood T cell repertoires in COVID-19. Study in general: Samples of COVID-19 (acute and convalescent) were obtained from the United States, Italy and Spain. In each case, the material was cDNA or gDNA derived from T cells, B-cell-depleted T cells, or PBMCs.

As handled by the study authors: The authors estimated nucleated cell counts from reference gene primer amplification. The protocol was immunoSEQ multiplex PCR, while the TCRdb copy is restricted to in-frame clones and leaves out a portion. D and trimming come from the DNA, and the V and J calls and clone size come from that table. Here the sample spans tens of thousands of clones, about 90% being singletons. Specimen: peripheral blood. The receptor was isolated from a man aged 80 or over with acute or convalescent COVID-19.

The CDR3 coding sequence is TGTGCCAGCAGTTTATACGGGACAGGAGCCGCATTCTCTGGAAACACCATATATTTT. Amino acid sequence: CASSLYGTGAAFSGNTIYF. The chain employs TRBV27 and TRBJ1-3, with 8 nucleotides matching TRBD1. The CDR3 spans 19 residues. Germline CDR1 and CDR2: MNHEY and SMNVEV (reference sequence). V shed 1 base, J shed 0 bases, and the junction held 11 bases outside the gene matches.